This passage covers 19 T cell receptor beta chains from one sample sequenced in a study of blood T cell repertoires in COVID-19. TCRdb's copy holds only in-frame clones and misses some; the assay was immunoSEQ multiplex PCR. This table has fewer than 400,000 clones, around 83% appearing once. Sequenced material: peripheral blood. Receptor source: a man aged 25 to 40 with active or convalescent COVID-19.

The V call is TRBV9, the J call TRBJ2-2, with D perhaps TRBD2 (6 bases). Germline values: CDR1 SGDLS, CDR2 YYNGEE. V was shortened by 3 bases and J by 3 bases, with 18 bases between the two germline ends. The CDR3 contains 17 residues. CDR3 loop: CASSDPSGREDTGELFF. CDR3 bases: TGTGCCAGCAGCGACCCTTCGGGCAGGGAGGACACCGGGGAGCTGTTTTTT.

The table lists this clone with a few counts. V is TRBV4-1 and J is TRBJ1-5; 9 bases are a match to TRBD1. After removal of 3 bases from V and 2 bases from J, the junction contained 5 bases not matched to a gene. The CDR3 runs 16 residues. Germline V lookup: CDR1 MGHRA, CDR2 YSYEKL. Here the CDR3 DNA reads TGCGCCAGCAGCCAGCGGGACAGGGTGGGCAATCAGCCCCAGCATTTT. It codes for CASSQRDRVGNQPQHF.

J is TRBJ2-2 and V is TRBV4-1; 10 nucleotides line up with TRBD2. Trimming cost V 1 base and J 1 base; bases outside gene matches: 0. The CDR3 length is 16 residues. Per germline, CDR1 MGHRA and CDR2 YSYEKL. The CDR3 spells CASSQGLAGNTGELFF. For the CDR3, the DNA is TGCGCCAGCAGCCAAGGACTAGCGGGGAACACCGGGGAGCTGTTTTTT.

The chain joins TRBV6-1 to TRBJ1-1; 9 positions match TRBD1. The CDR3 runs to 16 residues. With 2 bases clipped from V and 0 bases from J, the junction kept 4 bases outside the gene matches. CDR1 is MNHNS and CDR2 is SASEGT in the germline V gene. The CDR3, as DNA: TGTGCCAGCAGTGAACCGACAGGGGGACTGAACACTGAAGCTTTCTTT. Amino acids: CASSEPTGGLNTEAFF.

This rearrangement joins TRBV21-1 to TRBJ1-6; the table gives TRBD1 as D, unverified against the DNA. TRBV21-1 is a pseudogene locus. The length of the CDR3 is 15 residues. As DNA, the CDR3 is TGTGCCAGCCGACAGGGCCCCACTCATAATTCACCCCTCCACTTT. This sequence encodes CASRQGPTHNSPLHF.

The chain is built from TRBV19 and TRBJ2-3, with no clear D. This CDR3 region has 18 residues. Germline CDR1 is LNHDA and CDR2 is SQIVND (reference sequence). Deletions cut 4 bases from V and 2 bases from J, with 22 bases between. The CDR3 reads CASSTGVTYTPDTDTQYF. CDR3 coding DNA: TGTGCCAGTAGTACCGGTGTCACCTATACTCCTGACACAGATACGCAGTATTTT. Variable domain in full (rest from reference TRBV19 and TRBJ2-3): DGGITQSPKYLFRKEGQNVTLSCEQNLNHDAMYWYRQDPGQGLRLIYYSQIVNDFQKGDIAEGYSVSREKKESFPLTVTSAQKNPTAFYLCASSTGVTYTPDTDTQYFGPGTRLTVL.

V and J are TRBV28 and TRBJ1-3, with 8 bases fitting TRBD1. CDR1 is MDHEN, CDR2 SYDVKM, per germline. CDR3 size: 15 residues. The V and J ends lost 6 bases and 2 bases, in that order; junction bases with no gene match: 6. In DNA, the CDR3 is TGTGCCAGCAGCCCTCCGACAGGGGCTGGAAACACCATATATTTT. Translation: CASSPPTGAGNTIYF.

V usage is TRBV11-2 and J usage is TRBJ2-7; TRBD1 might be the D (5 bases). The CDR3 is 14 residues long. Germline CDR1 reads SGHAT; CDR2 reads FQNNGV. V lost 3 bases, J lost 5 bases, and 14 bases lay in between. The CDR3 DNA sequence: TGTGCCAGCAGCTTCCCCCATAAAGGGGACGAGCAGTACTTC. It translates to CASSFPHKGDEQYF.

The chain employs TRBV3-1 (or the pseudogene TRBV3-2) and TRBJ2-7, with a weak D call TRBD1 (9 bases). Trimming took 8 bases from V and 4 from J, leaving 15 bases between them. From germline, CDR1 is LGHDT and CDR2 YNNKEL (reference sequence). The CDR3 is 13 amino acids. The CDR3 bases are TGTGCCAGCGCGGGAGGACAGGGGTACGAGCAGTACTTC. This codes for CASAGGQGYEQYF.

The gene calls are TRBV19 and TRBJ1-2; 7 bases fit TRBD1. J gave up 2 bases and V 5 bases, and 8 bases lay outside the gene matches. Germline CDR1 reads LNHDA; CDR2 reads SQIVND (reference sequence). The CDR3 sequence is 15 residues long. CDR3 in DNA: TGTGCCAGTAGTCCATTAGGGACAGCCAACTATGGCTACACCTTC. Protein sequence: CASSPLGTANYGYTF.

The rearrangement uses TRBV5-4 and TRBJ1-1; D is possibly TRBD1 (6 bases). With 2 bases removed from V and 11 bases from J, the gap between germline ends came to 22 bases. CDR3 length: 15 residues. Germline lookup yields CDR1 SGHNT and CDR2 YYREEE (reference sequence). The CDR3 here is CASSLLSQGTRPAFF. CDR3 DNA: TGTGCCAGCAGCTTATTATCCCAGGGGACCCGTCCGGCTTTCTTT.

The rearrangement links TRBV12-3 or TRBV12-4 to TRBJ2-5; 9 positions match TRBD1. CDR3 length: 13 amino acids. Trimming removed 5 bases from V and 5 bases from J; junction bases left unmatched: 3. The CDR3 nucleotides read TGTGCCAGCAGTAGGGACAGGGAGGAGACCCAGTACTTC. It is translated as CASSRDREETQYF.

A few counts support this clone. CDR3 coding DNA: TGTGCCAGCAGCTTAAGAGGGCCCCTCTACGAGCAGTACTTC. Its protein product is CASSLRGPLYEQYF. The chain combines TRBV13 with TRBJ2-7, with TRBD2 as a possible D gene (5 bases). Trimming took off 2 bases at V and 3 bases at J, with 11 bases between the two ends. This CDR3 has 14 amino acids. Germline CDR1 is PRHDT and CDR2 is FYEKMQ (reference sequence). The whole variable domain, remainder taken from reference TRBV13 and TRBJ2-7, is AAGVIQSPRHLIKEKRETATLKCYPIPRHDTVYWYQQGPGQDPQFLISFYEKMQSDKGSIPDRFSAQQFSDYHSELNMSSLELGDSALYFCASSLRGPLYEQYFGPGTRLTVT.

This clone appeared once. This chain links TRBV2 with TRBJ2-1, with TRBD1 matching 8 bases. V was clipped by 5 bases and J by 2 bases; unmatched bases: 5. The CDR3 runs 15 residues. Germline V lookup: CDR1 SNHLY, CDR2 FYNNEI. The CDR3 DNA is TGTGCCAGCAGTCCACAGGGGGGAGCCTACAATGAGCAGTTCTTC. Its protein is CASSPQGGAYNEQFF.

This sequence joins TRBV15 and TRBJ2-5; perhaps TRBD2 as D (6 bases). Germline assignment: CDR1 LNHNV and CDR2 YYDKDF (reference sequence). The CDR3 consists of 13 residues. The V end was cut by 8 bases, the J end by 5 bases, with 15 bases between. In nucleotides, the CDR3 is TGTGCCACCGCTCAGGAGGGTCGGGAGACCCAGTACTTC. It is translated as CATAQEGRETQYF.

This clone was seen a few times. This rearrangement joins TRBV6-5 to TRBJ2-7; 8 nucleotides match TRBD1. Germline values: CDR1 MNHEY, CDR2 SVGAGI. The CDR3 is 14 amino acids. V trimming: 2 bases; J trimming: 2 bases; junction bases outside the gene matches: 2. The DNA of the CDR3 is TGTGCCAGCAGTTACGACAGGGGTCCCTACGAGCAGTACTTC. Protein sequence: CASSYDRGPYEQYF.

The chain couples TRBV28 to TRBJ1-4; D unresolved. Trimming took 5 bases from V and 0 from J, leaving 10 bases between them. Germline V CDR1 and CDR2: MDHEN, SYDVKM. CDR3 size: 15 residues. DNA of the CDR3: TGTGCCAGCAGTCCCCCCAGCGCAACTAATGAAAAACTGTTTTTT. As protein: CASSPPSATNEKLFF.

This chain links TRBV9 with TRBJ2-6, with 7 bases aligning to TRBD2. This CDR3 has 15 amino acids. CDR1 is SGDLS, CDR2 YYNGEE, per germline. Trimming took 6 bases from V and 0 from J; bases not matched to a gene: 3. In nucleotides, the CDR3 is TGTGCCAGCAAGGCGGGAGTCTCTGGGGCCAACGTCCTGACTTTC. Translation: CASKAGVSGANVLTF.

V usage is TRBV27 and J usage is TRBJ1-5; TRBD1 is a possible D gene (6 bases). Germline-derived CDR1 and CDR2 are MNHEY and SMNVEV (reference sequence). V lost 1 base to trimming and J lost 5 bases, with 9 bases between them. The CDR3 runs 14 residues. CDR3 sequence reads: CASSLLGAYQPQHF. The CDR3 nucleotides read TGTGCCAGCAGTTTATTGGGGGCCTATCAGCCCCAGCATTTT.